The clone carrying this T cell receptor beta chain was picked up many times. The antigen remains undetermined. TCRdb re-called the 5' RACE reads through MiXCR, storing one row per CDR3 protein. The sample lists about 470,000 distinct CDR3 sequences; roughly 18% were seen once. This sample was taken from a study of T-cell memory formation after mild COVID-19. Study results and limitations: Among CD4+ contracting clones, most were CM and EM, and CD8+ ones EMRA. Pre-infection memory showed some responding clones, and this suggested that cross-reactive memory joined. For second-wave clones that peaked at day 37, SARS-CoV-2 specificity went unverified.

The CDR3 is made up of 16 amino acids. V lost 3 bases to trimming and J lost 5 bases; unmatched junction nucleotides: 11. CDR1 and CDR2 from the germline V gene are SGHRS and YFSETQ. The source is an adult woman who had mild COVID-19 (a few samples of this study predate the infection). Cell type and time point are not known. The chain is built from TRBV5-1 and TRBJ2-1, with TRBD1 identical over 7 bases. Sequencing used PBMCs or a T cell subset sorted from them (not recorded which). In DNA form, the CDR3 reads TGCGCCAGCAGCTCCAAACCTGGACAGGTCAACAATGAGCAGTTCTTC. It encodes CASSSKPGQVNNEQFF.